The 4 T cell receptor beta chains reported below all come from one sample, sequenced in a study of regulatory T cells in long-lasting Graves disease. Time point given: persistent/refractory GD, antithyroid drugs over 5 years with positive TRAb. The TCR library was prepared using RNA isolated from PBMCs. HTBI primers from iRepertoire and Arm-PCR of CDR3 regions yielded the TCR beta libraries. TCRdb ran MiXCR on the multiplex PCR reads and lists one entry per CDR3 protein. Seen here are around 400,000 distinct CDR3 sequences, 20% to 25% observed once, and the top ten hold around 30%. Here the sequenced sample was peripheral blood mononuclear cells (PBMCs), taken when the disease was refractory, from a patient treated with antithyroid drugs. The source of these receptors is a woman aged 40 to 49 with Graves disease.

There are many counts of this clonotype. The genes are TRBV15 and TRBJ2-5; 8 bases agree with TRBD2. The germline gives CDR1 LNHNV, CDR2 YYDKDF (reference sequence). Losses at the gene ends were 2 bases for V and 4 bases for J; bases not matched to a gene: 9. This CDR3 is 16 amino acids long. CDR3 nucleotide sequence: TGTGCCACCAGCAGATCTTTTAGCGGGATGTCAGAGACCCAGTACTTC. Translation: CATSRSFSGMSETQYF.

In its sample, this clonotype was seen many times. The chain links TRBV2 to TRBJ2-7; D call uncertain. V lost 7 bases, J lost 3 bases, and 10 bases lay in between. Germline lookup yields CDR1 SNHLY and CDR2 FYNNEI. This CDR3 region has 12 residues. DNA of the CDR3: TGTGCCAGCATTGGCAGTAACTACGAGCAGTACTTC. Amino acids: CASIGSNYEQYF.

This clonotype was counted many times. The chain is built from TRBV14 and TRBJ2-5; no clear D gene. This CDR3 is 13 amino acids long. Per germline, CDR1 SGHDN and CDR2 FVKESK. V dropped 2 bases and J dropped 1 base, with 5 bases sitting between them. In DNA form, the CDR3 reads TGTGCCAGCAGCCAACGATTCCAAGAGACCCAGTACTTC. This codes for CASSQRFQETQYF.

This clonotype has a count of ten or more. The V and J genes are TRBV2 and TRBJ1-3; no definite D call. Looked up from germline, CDR1 is SNHLY and CDR2 is FYNNEI. Trimming stripped 6 bases from V and 0 bases from J, with 12 bases between. CDR3 size: 15 residues. As DNA, the CDR3 is TGTGCCAGCAGCCCAGGACCGAGCTCTGGAAACACCATATATTTT. Its translation: CASSPGPSSGNTIYF. The variable domain in full, completed from reference TRBV2 and TRBJ1-3, reads EPEVTQTPSHQVTQMGQEVILRCVPISNHLYFYWYRQILGQKVEFLVSFYNNEISEKSEIFDDQFSVERPDGSNFTLKIRSTKLEDSAMYFCASSPGPSSGNTIYFGEGSWLTVV.